This T cell receptor beta chain was sequenced in a study of technical replicates of blood from a handful of donors. Sequenced by immunoSEQ multiplex PCR; TCRdb stores in-frame clones only, minus some. Counted here are roughly 82,000 clones, about 90% occurring once; the ten biggest clones make up 0.25% to 0.35%. Trimming cost V 0 bases and J 2 bases, with 11 bases left between them. CDR1 is MNHEY, CDR2 SVGAGI, per germline. The CDR3 sequence is 16 residues long. Sample: T cells isolated from PBMCs. This chain links TRBV6-5 with TRBJ2-1; D perhaps matches TRBD2 (6 bases). The clonotype originates from a human donor in good health. The CDR3 protein is CASSYSTREPYNEQFF. Here the CDR3 DNA reads TGTGCCAGCAGTTACTCCACGCGGGAACCCTACAATGAGCAGTTCTTC.